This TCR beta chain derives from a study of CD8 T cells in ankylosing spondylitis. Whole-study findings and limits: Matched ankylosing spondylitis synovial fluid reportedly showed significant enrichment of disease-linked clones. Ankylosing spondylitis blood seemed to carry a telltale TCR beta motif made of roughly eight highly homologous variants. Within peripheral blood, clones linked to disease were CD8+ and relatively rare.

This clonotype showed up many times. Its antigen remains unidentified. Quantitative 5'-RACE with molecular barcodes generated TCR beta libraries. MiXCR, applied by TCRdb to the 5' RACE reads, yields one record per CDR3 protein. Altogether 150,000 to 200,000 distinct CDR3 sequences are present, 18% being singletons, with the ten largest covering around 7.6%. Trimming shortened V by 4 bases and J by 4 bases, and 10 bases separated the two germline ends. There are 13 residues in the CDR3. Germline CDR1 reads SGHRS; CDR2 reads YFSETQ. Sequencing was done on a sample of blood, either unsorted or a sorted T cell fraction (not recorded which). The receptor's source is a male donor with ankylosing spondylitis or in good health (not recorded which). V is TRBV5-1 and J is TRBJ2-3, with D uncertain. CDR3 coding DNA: TGCGCCAGCAGCGCTGGCCTGGCAGATACGCAGTATTTT. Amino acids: CASSAGLADTQYF.